The next 5 T cell receptor beta chains were all read from a single sample in a study of T cell clones after liver transplantation. Profiled with immunoSEQ multiplex PCR; TCRdb holds only in-frame clones, not every one. The sample has roughly 56,000 clones, approximately 71% seen once. The sequences come from CD4+ T cells from blood, collected about 56 months after liver transplant. These receptors were taken from a human patient who received a liver transplant. Some T cells may originate from the graft donor.

This chain links TRBV7-7 with TRBJ2-5; D call uncertain. The CDR3 is 12 amino acids. V shed 1 base and J shed 7 bases, with 7 bases lying between them. The V gene's germline CDR1 is SSHAT and CDR2 FNYEAQ (reference sequence). The CDR3 reads CASSLEVGTQYF. The CDR3 DNA reads TGTGCCAGCAGCTTAGAGGTCGGGACCCAGTACTTC.

The chain recombines TRBV19 with TRBJ1-1; TRBD1 might be the D (6 bases). This CDR3 is built from 14 residues. V lost 7 bases, J lost 4 bases, and 16 bases lay in between. The germline gives CDR1 LNHDA, CDR2 SQIVND (reference sequence). CDR3 in amino acids: CASKVSQGGTEAFF. The CDR3 DNA follows: TGTGCCAGTAAGGTATCCCAAGGGGGCACTGAAGCTTTCTTT.

The genes are TRBV5-1 and TRBJ1-1; 7 nucleotides agree with TRBD1. Germline V lookup: CDR1 SGHRS, CDR2 YFSETQ. The CDR3 has 15 residues. V shed 3 bases and J 4 bases; nucleotides not matched to a gene: 9. The CDR3 region has the DNA TGCGCCAGCAGCTCCAACCCAGGGGGGGCCACTGAAGCTTTCTTT. The encoded protein is CASSSNPGGATEAFF.

The V gene is TRBV7-9, the J gene TRBJ1-2; 10 bases line up with TRBD1. This CDR3 spans 16 amino acids. Germline loops: CDR1 SEHNR, CDR2 FQNEAQ (reference sequence). V lost 5 bases to trimming and J lost 5 bases; unmatched junction nucleotides: 11. Written as DNA, the CDR3 is TGTGCCAGCAGCATGCATCCCCGGGACAGGGGTTATGGCTACACCTTC. Its protein is CASSMHPRDRGYGYTF.

V is TRBV10-3 and J is TRBJ2-7, with D possibly matching TRBD1 (5 bases). Germline V CDR1 and CDR2: ENHRY, SYGVKD. The CDR3 totals 15 residues. V lost 0 bases to trimming and J lost 5 bases, with 14 bases between them. The CDR3 protein is CAISESTFRGHEQYF. The CDR3 coding sequence is TGTGCCATCAGTGAGTCGACTTTTAGGGGCCACGAGCAGTACTTC.